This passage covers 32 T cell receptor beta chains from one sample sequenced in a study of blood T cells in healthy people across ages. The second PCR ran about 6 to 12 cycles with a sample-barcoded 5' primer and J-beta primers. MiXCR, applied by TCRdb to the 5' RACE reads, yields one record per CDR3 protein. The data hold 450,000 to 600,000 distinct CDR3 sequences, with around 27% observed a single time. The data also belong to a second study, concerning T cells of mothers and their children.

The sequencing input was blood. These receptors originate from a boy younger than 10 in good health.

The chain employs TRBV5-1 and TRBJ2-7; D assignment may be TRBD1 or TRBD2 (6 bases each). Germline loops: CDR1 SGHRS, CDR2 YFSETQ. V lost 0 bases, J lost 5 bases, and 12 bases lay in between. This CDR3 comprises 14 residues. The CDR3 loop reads CASSLAQGTHEQYF. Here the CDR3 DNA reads TGCGCCAGCAGCTTGGCGCAGGGGACTCACGAGCAGTACTTC.

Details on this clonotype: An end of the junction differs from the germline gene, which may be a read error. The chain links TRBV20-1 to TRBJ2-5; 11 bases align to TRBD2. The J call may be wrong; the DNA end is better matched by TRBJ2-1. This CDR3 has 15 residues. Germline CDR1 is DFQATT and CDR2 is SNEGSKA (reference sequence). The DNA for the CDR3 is TGCAGTGCTTCACCGGGACTAGCGGAGGGGAATGGGCAGTTCTTC. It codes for CSASPGLAEGNGQFF.

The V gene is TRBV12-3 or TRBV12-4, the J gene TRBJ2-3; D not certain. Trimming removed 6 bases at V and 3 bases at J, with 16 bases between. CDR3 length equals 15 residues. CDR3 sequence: CASRSFRQLTDTQYF. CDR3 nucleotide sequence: TGTGCCAGCAGGAGTTTCCGGCAGCTTACAGATACGCAGTATTTT.

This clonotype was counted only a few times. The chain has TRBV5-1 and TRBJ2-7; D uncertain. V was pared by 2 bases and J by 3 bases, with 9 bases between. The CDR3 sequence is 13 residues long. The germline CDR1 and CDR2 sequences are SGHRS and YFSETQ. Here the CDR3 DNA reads TGCGCCAGCAGCTTAAACTCCCTCTACGAGCAGTACTTC. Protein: CASSLNSLYEQYF.

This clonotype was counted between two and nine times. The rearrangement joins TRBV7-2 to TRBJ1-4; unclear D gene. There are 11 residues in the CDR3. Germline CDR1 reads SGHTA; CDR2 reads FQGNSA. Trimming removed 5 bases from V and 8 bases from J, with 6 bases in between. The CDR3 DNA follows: TGTGCCAGCAGCGCACGGGAAAAACTGTTTTTT. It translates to CASSAREKLFF.

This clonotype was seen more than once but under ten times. CDR3 nucleotides: TGTGCCAGCAGCGCGGACAGGGGCTTTGGTGGCTACACCTTC. It encodes CASSADRGFGGYTF. The chain is built from TRBV7-2 and TRBJ1-2; 9 positions agree with TRBD1. The junction had 8 bases not matched to a gene; V was cut back by 5 bases and J by 7 bases. Germline CDR1 is SGHTA and CDR2 is FQGNSA. This CDR3 is built from 14 residues.

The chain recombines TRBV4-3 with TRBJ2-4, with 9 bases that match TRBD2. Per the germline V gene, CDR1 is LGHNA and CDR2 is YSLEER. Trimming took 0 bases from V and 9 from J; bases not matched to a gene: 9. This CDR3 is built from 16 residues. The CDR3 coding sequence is TGCGCCAGCAGCCAAGACTTTAGCGGGAGACGGAGCATTCAGTACTTC. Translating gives CASSQDFSGRRSIQYF.

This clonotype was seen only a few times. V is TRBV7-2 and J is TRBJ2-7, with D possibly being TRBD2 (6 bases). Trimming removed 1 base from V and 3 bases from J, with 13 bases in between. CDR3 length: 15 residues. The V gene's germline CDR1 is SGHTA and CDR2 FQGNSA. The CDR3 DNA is TGTGCCAGCAGCTTAGGACCGGGGGACCACTACGAGCAGTACTTC. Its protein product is CASSLGPGDHYEQYF. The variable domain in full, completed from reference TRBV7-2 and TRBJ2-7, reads GAGVSQSPSNKVTEKGKDVELRCDPISGHTALYWYRQSLGQGLEFLIYFQGNSAPDKSGLPSDRFSAERTGGSVSTLTIQRTQQEDSAVYLCASSLGPGDHYEQYFGPGTRLTVT.

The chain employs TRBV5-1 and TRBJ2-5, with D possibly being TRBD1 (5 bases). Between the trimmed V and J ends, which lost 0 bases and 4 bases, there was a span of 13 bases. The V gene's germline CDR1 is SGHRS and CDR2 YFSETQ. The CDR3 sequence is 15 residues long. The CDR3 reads CASSLGQKRGETQYF. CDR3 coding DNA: TGCGCCAGCAGCTTGGGGCAGAAAAGGGGAGAGACCCAGTACTTC.

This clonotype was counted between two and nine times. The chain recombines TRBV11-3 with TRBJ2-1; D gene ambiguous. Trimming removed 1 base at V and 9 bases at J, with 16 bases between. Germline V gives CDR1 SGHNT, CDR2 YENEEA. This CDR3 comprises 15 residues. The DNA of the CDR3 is TGTGCCAGCAGCTTAGGGGATCTAGGATCGGGTGAGCAGTTCTTC. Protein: CASSLGDLGSGEQFF. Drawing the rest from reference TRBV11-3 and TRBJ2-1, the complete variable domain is EAGVVQSPRYKIIEKKQPVAFWCNPISGHNTLYWYLQNLGQGPELLIRYENEEAVDDSQLPKDRFSAERLKGVDSTLKIQPAELGDSAVYLCASSLGDLGSGEQFFGPGTRLTVL.

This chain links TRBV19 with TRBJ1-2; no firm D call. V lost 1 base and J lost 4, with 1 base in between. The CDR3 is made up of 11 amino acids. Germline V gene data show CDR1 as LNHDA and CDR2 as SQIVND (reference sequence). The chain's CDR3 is CASSIAYGYTF. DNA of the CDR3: TGTGCCAGTAGTATAGCCTATGGCTACACCTTC. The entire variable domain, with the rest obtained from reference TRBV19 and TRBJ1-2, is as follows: DGGITQSPKYLFRKEGQNVTLSCEQNLNHDAMYWYRQDPGQGLRLIYYSQIVNDFQKGDIAEGYSVSREKKESFPLTVTSAQKNPTAFYLCASSIAYGYTFGSGTRLTVV.

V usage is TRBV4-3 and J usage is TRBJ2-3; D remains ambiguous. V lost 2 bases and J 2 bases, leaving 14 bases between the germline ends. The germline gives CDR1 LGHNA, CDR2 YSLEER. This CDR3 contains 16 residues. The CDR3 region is CASSQFLYRHTDTQYF. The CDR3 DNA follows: TGCGCCAGCAGCCAATTCTTGTACAGACACACAGATACGCAGTATTTT.

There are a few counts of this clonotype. This CDR3 reads CSVEQTDGYGYTF. The CDR3 region has the DNA TGCAGCGTTGAACAAACAGATGGCTATGGCTACACCTTC. The V gene is TRBV29-1, the J gene TRBJ1-2; D remains ambiguous. This CDR3 region has 13 residues. CDR1 and CDR2 from the germline V gene are SQVTM and ANQGSEA. The V end lost 2 bases, the J end lost 4 bases, and 11 bases lay between the germline ends. Together with reference TRBV29-1 and TRBJ1-2, the CDR3 gives the full variable domain: SAVISQKPSRDICQRGTSLTIQCQVDSQVTMMFWYRQQPGQSLTLIATANQGSEATYESGFVIDKFPISRPNLTFSTLTVSNMSPEDSSIYLCSVEQTDGYGYTFGSGTRLTVV.

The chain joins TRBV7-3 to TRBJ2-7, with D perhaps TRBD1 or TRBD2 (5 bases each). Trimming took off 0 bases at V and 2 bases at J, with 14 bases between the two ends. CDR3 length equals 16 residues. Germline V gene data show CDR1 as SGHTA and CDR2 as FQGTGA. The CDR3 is CASSLTLRGPTYEQYF. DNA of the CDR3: TGTGCCAGCAGCTTAACGTTACGGGGCCCTACCTACGAGCAGTACTTC.

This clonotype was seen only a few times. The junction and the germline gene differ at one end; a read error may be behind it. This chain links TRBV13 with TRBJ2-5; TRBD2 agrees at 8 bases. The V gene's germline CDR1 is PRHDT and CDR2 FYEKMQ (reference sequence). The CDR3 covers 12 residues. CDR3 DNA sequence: TGTGCCAGCAGCTTCGGGAGGGAGACCCAGTGCTTC. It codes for CASSFGRETQCF. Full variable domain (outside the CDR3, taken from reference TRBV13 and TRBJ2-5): AAGVIQSPRHLIKEKRETATLKCYPIPRHDTVYWYQQGPGQDPQFLISFYEKMQSDKGSIPDRFSAQQFSDYHSELNMSSLELGDSALYFCASSFGRETQCFGPGTRLLVL.

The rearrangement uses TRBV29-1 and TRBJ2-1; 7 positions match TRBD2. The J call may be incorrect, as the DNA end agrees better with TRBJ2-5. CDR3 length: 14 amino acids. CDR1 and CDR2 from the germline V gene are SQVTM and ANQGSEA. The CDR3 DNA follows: TGCAGCGTTCGGGGAGTCAACGGGGGGGAGACCCAGTACTTC. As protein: CSVRGVNGGETQYF.

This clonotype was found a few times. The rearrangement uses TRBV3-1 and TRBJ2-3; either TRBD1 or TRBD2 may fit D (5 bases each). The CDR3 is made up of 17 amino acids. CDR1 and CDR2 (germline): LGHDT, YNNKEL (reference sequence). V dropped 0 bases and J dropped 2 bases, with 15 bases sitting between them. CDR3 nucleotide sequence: TGTGCCAGCAGCCAAGATCCGCCCGGGACCTTCACAGATACGCAGTATTTT. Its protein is CASSQDPPGTFTDTQYF.

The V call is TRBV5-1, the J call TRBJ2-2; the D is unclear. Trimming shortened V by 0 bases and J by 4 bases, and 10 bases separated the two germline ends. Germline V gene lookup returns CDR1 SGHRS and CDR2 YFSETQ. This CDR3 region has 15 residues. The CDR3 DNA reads TGCGCCAGCAGCTTGGAGGCGGCGTTCACCGGGGAGCTGTTTTTT. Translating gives CASSLEAAFTGELFF. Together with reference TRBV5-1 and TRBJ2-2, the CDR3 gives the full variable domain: KAGVTQTPRYLIKTRGQQVTLSCSPISGHRSVSWYQQTPGQGLQFLFEYFSETQRNKGNFPGRFSGRQFSNSRSEMNVSTLELGDSALYLCASSLEAAFTGELFFGEGSRLTVL.

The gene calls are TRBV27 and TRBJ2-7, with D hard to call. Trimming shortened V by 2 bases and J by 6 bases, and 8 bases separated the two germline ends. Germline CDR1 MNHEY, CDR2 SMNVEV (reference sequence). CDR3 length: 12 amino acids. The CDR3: CASSLAEGEQYF. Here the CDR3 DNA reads TGTGCCAGCAGTTTAGCGGAAGGCGAGCAGTACTTC.

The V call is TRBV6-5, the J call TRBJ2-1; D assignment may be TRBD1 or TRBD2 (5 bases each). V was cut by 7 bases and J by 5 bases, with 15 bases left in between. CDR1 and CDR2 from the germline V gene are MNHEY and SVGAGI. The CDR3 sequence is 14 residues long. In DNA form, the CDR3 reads TGTGCCAGCAACTCCTGGGGACCCAACAATGAGCAGTTCTTC. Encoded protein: CASNSWGPNNEQFF.

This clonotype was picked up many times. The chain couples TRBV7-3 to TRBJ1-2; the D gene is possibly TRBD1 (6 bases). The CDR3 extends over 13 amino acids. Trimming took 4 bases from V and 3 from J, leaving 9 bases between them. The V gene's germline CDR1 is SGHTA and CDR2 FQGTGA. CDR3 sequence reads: CASSSDRDYGYTF. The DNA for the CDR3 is TGTGCCAGCAGCTCGGACAGAGACTATGGCTACACCTTC.

CDR3 residues: CASDRGRNTGELFF. The DNA of the CDR3 is TGTGCCAGCGACAGGGGGCGCAACACCGGGGAGCTGTTTTTT. The chain uses TRBV6-2 or TRBV6-3 and TRBJ2-2; 10 positions agree with TRBD1. J was trimmed by 2 bases and V by 8 bases; bases with no gene match: 2. This CDR3 has 14 amino acids. Germline CDR1 MNHEY, CDR2 SVGEGT.

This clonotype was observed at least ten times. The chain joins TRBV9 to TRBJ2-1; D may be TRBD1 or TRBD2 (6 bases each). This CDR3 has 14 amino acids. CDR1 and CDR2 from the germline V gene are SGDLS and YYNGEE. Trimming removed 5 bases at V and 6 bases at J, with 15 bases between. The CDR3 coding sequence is TGTGCCAGCAGTAGGGGGACTGTGGGCAATGAGCAGTTCTTC. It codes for CASSRGTVGNEQFF.

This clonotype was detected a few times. The chain's CDR3 is CASSLTLQTNEKLFF. CDR3 DNA sequence: TGTGCCAGCAGTTTAACCCTCCAGACTAATGAAAAACTGTTTTTT. This chain connects TRBV12-3 or TRBV12-4 to TRBJ1-4; no firm D call. V shed 2 bases and J shed 2 bases, with 9 bases lying between them. The CDR3 is made up of 15 amino acids.

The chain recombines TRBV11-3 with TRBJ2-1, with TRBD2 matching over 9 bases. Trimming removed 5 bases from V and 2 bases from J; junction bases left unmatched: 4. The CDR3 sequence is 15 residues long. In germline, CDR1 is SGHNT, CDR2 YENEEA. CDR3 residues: CASSKAGGTYNEQFF. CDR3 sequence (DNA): TGTGCCAGCAGCAAAGCGGGAGGAACCTACAATGAGCAGTTCTTC.

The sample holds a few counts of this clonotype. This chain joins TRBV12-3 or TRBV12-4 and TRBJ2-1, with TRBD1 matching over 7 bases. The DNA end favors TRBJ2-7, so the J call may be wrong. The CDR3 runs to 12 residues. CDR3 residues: CASSLTGAEQYF. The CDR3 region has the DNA TGTGCCAGCAGCCTCACAGGGGCCGAGCAGTACTTC.

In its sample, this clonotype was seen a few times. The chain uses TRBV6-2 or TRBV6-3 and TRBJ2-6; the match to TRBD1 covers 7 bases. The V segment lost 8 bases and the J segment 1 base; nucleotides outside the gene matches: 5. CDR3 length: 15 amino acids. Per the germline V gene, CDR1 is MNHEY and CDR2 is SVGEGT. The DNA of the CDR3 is TGTGCCAGCGTGGACAGGTCGTCTGGGGCCAACGTCCTGACTTTC. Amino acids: CASVDRSSGANVLTF.

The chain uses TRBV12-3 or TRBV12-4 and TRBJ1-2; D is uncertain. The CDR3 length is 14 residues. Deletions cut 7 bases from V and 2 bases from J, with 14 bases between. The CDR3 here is CASTATLRNYGYTF. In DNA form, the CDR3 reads TGTGCCAGCACCGCGACCCTTCGAAACTATGGCTACACCTTC.

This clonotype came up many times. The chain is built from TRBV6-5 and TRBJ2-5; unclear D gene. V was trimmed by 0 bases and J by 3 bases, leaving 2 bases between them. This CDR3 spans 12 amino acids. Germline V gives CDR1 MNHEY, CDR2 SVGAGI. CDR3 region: CASSYSKETQYF. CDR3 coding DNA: TGTGCCAGCAGTTACTCGAAAGAGACCCAGTACTTC.

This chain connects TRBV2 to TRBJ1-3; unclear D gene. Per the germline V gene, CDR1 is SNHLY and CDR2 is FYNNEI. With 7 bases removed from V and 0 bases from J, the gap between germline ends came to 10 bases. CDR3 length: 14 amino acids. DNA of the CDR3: TGTGCCAGCAAGGAGTCGAGCTCTGGAAACACCATATATTTT. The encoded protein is CASKESSSGNTIYF.

In DNA form, the CDR3 reads TGTGCCAGCAGTAATGGACAGGGCTCCTACAATGAGCAGTTCTTC. Its protein is CASSNGQGSYNEQFF. J is TRBJ2-1 and V is TRBV6-1; 8 nucleotides line up with TRBD1. Losses at the gene ends were 5 bases for V and 0 bases for J; bases not matched to a gene: 3. The germline V gene encodes CDR1 MNHNS and CDR2 SASEGT. The CDR3 contains 15 residues.

CDR3 in DNA: TGCGCCAGCAGCCAAGATGGGCTTGCTGAAGCTTTCTTT. The encoded protein is CASSQDGLAEAFF. The chain uses TRBV4-3 and TRBJ1-1; D uncertain. Trimming took off 0 bases at V and 6 bases at J, with 8 bases between the two ends. Germline CDR1 LGHNA, CDR2 YSLEER. The CDR3 is 13 residues long.